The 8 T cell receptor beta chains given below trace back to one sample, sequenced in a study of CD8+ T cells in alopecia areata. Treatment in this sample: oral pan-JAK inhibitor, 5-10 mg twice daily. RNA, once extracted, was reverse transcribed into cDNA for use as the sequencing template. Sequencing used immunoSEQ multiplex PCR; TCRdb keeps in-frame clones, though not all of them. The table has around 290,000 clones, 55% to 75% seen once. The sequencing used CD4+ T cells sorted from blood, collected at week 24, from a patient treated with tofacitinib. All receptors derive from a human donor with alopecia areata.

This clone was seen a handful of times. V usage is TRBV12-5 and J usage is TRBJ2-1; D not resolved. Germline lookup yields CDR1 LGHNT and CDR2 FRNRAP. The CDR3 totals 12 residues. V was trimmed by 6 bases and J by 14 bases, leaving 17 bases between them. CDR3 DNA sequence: TGTGCTAGTGGCGCTGATCCACGAGGAAAGTTCTTC. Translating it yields CASGADPRGKFF.

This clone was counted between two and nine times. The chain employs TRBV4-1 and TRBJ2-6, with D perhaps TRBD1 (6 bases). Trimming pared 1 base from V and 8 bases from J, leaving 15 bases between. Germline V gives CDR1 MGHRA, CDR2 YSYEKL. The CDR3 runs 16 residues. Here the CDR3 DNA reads TGCGCCAGCAGCCAAGTAGGTGTCAGGGACACCAACGTCCTGACTTTC. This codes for CASSQVGVRDTNVLTF.

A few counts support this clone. This CDR3 reads CASSERGDQPQHF. CDR3 in DNA: TGTGCCAGCAGTGAAAGGGGGGATCAGCCCCAGCATTTT. This chain joins TRBV2 and TRBJ1-5; D is possibly TRBD1 (6 bases). The CDR3 consists of 13 residues. The V end lost 2 bases, the J end lost 5 bases, and 7 bases lay between the germline ends. The V gene's germline CDR1 is SNHLY and CDR2 FYNNEI.

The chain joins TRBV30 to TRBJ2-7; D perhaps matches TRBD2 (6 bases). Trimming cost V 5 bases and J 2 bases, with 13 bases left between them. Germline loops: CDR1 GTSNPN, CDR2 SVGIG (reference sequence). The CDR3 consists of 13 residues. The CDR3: CAWDMGLPYEQYF. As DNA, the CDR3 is TGTGCCTGGGACATGGGACTCCCCTACGAGCAGTACTTC.

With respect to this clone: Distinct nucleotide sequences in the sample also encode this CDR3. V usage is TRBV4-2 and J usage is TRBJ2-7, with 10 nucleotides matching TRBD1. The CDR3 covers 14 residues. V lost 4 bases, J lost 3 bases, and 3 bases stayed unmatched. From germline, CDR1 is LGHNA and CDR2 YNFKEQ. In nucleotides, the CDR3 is TGTGCCAGCAGCCCCGGACAGGGGGGCTACGAGCAGTACTTC. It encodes CASSPGQGGYEQYF.

In DNA, the CDR3 is TGCAGCGTTCAACTTAACAGGGGGGCGAGGACTGAAGCTTTCTTT. Residues: CSVQLNRGARTEAFF. The chain uses TRBV29-1 and TRBJ1-1; the match to TRBD1 covers 8 bases. The ends lost 5 bases at V and 5 bases at J; junction bases unmatched: 13. From germline, CDR1 is SQVTM and CDR2 ANQGSEA. The CDR3 extends over 15 amino acids.

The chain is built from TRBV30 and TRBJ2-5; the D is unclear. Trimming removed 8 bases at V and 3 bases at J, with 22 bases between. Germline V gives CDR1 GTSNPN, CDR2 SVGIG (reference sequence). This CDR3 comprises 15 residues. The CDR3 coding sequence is TGTGCCGGAACACTTAAGGGATACCCCGAAGAGACCCAGTACTTC. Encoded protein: CAGTLKGYPEETQYF.

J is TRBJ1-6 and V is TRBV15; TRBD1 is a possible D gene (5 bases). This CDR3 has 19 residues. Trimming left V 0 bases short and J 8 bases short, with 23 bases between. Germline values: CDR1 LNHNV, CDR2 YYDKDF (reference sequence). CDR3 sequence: CATSRDPMGRGDEDSPLHF. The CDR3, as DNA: TGTGCCACCAGCAGAGATCCCATGGGTCGTGGGGACGAGGATTCACCCCTCCACTTT.